This T cell receptor beta chain appears in the sequencing data of a study of OX40 agonist ivuxolimab in advanced cancers. Whole-study context: Six ivuxolimab dose levels, 0.01 to 10 mg/kg, were given intravenously every 2 weeks. Cancers in dose escalation were hepatocellular, melanoma, renal cell and head and neck. The study's findings and limits: By week 6 at 0.1 to 3.0 mg/kg, blood CD4+ and CD8+ T cells had expanded clonally.

CDR3 size: 12 residues. The germline V and J ends were trimmed by 1 base and 6 bases, with 6 bases remaining between them. Germline CDR1 LNHDA, CDR2 SQIVND (reference sequence). Details on this clone: Its specificity is not known.

The method was immunoSEQ multiplex PCR; TCRdb's version includes in-frame clones alone and lacks a portion of them. This table has 48,000 or so clones, 85% to 95% appearing once. The source of this sequence is an adult with an advanced solid tumor such as melanoma, head and neck, liver or kidney cancer. The rearrangement links TRBV19 to TRBJ1-1; D call uncertain. Sequencing used CD4+ or CD8+ T cells sorted from blood, obtained in a trial of the OX40 agonist ivuxolimab. The CDR3 DNA sequence: TGTGCCAGTAGTATAGGGCAGGCTGAAGCTTTCTTT. This sequence encodes CASSIGQAEAFF.